Following are 23 T cell receptor beta chains from one sample sequenced in a study of T cell repertoires in cytomegalovirus infection. Their antigens remain unidentified. TCRdb passed the reads through MiXCR, listing each CDR3 protein once. Of approximately 990,000 distinct CDR3 sequences listed, 30% to 40% are singletons. Specimen: cultured CD8+ T cells from PBMCs, collected from culture after CMV antigen stimulation. The receptors were sampled from a human donor in good health (CMV status not recorded). Some clones in this sample may be carry-over from other donors' samples.

This chain joins TRBV6-6 and TRBJ1-4, with 8 bases aligning to TRBD1. This CDR3 comprises 18 residues. Germline assignment: CDR1 MNHNY and CDR2 SVGAGI (reference sequence). With 2 bases clipped from V and 0 bases from J, the junction kept 8 bases outside the gene matches. CDR3 sequence reads: CASSYTSGGYPTNEKLFF. The CDR3 nucleotides are TGTGCCAGCAGTTACACGTCAGGGGGCTATCCAACTAATGAAAAACTGTTTTTT.

This clonotype was counted many times. The rearrangement links TRBV7-9 to TRBJ2-3, with D maybe TRBD2 (5 bases). The CDR3 contains 15 residues. V lost 5 bases to trimming and J lost 4 bases, with 16 bases between them. Germline values: CDR1 SEHNR, CDR2 FQNEAQ (reference sequence). The CDR3 protein is CASSVLGRAADTQYF. The CDR3 bases are TGTGCCAGCAGCGTACTAGGCCGGGCAGCAGATACGCAGTATTTT.

At least ten counts were recorded for this clonotype. The chain recombines TRBV11-1 with TRBJ2-1, with D perhaps TRBD1 (6 bases). The CDR3 covers 16 residues. Germline values: CDR1 SGHAT, CDR2 FQDESV (reference sequence). V dropped 7 bases and J dropped 10 bases, with 26 bases sitting between them. DNA for the CDR3: TGTGCCAGCACCACCGACTGGGGCAGGGGACCTCCCGAGCAGTTCTTC. Protein sequence: CASTTDWGRGPPEQFF.

The chain's CDR3 is CASSQWTRFTGELFF. Written as DNA, the CDR3 is TGTGCCAGCAGCCAATGGACTAGGTTCACCGGGGAGCTGTTTTTT. V is TRBV3-1 and J is TRBJ2-2, with TRBD2 matching over 7 bases. This CDR3 region has 15 residues. Germline-derived CDR1 and CDR2 are LGHDT and YNNKEL (reference sequence). J lost 4 bases, V lost 2 bases, and 4 bases had no gene match.

This clonotype has just a few counts. The chain employs TRBV28 and TRBJ2-7; possible D gene TRBD1, 5 bases. Germline V lookup: CDR1 MDHEN, CDR2 SYDVKM. The CDR3 is 12 amino acids. Between the trimmed V and J ends, which lost 6 bases and 3 bases, there was a span of 9 bases. CDR3 residues: CASSSGNYEQYV. The CDR3 DNA reads as TGTGCCAGCAGCTCAGGGAACTACGAGCAGTACGTC.

The genes are TRBV5-5 and TRBJ1-5, with D possibly TRBD1 on 6 matching bases. This CDR3 is 15 amino acids long. V was cut by 0 bases and J by 3 bases, with 10 bases left in between. Per the germline V gene, CDR1 is SGHKS and CDR2 is YYEKEE (reference sequence). The CDR3 DNA follows: TGTGCCAGCAGCTTGGTGGGGGGCCCCAATCAGCCCCAGCATTTT. It translates to CASSLVGGPNQPQHF. Filled out from reference TRBV5-5 and TRBJ1-5, the complete variable domain reads DAGVTQSPTHLIKTRGQQVTLRCSPISGHKSVSWYQQVLGQGPQFIFQYYEKEERGRGNFPDRFSARQFPNYSSELNVNALLLGDSALYLCASSLVGGPNQPQHFGDGTRLSIL.

The chain joins TRBV28 to TRBJ1-5; D is undetermined. CDR1 and CDR2 from the germline V gene are MDHEN and SYDVKM. V was clipped by 2 bases and J by 2 bases, with 16 bases between them. The CDR3 is 17 residues long. Here the CDR3 reads CASSLTRVVTGNQPQHF. In DNA form, the CDR3 reads TGTGCCAGCAGTTTAACAAGGGTTGTTACGGGCAATCAGCCCCAGCATTTT.

There are a few counts of this clonotype. This chain links TRBV7-9 with TRBJ1-2, with D possibly TRBD1 on 5 matching bases. The V gene lost 4 bases and the J gene lost 3 bases, with 12 bases spanning the gap. This CDR3 has 14 amino acids. Germline V lookup: CDR1 SEHNR, CDR2 FQNEAQ (reference sequence). The CDR3 loop is CASSSGRTDYGYTF. CDR3 sequence (DNA): TGTGCCAGCAGCTCGGGGCGAACGGACTATGGCTACACCTTC.

This clonotype was observed a few times. The gene calls are TRBV6-2 or TRBV6-3 and TRBJ2-7; D gene uncertain. The CDR3 has 14 amino acids. The V gene's germline CDR1 is MNHEY and CDR2 SVGEGT. CDR3 amino acids: CASSYSAGPYEHYV. The CDR3 coding sequence is TGTGCCAGCAGTTACTCCGCAGGCCCCTACGAGCATTACGTC.

The table lists this clonotype with many counts. The rearrangement uses TRBV7-8 and TRBJ2-3; D is unclear. V lost 0 bases and J lost 0, with 7 bases in between. The germline CDR1 and CDR2 sequences are SGHVS and FQNEAQ. The CDR3 loop spans 15 amino acids. DNA for the CDR3: TGTGCCAGCAGCTTAGCTAGCCCTAGCACAGATACGCAGTATTTT. Its translation: CASSLASPSTDTQYF. Using reference TRBV7-8 and TRBJ2-3 for the parts outside the CDR3, the full variable domain is GAGVSQSPRYKVAKRGQDVALRCDPISGHVSLFWYQQALGQGPEFLTYFQNEAQLDKSGLPSDRFFAERPEGSVSTLKIQRTQQEDSAVYLCASSLASPSTDTQYFGPGTRLTVL.

This clonotype was seen a handful of times. The chain carries TRBV15 and TRBJ1-2, with a possible D match to TRBD1 (6 bases). The CDR3 loop spans 14 amino acids. Trimming removed 0 bases from V and 8 bases from J, with 13 bases in between. CDR1 and CDR2 from the germline V gene are LNHNV and YYDKDF (reference sequence). The CDR3 DNA reads TGTGCCACCAGCAGAGATTGGCCAGGGGACGGCTACACCTTC. It yields the protein CATSRDWPGDGYTF.

This clonotype was observed a handful of times. This chain connects TRBV7-9 to TRBJ2-5; D could derive from TRBD1 or TRBD2 (6 bases each). Per germline, CDR1 SEHNR and CDR2 FQNEAQ (reference sequence). Trimming stripped 8 bases from V and 3 bases from J, with 22 bases between. This CDR3 is built from 16 residues. The CDR3 sequence: CASRPSGGRLKETQYF. The CDR3 nucleotides read TGTGCCAGCCGACCCAGTGGGGGGCGGCTTAAAGAGACCCAGTACTTC.

This clonotype was found many times. This chain connects TRBV7-8 to TRBJ2-7; 8 nucleotides align to TRBD2. Germline lookup yields CDR1 SGHVS and CDR2 FQNEAQ. CDR3 length: 15 amino acids. Trimming cost V 1 base and J 2 bases; bases outside gene matches: 4. The CDR3: CASSLGRGVAYEQYV. The CDR3 DNA is TGTGCCAGCAGCTTAGGGCGGGGGGTGGCCTACGAGCAGTACGTC.

The chain carries TRBV4-2 and TRBJ1-5; the D gene is possibly TRBD1 (5 bases). The CDR3 is 15 amino acids. Trimming left V 1 base short and J 7 bases short, with 14 bases between. Per germline, CDR1 LGHNA and CDR2 YNFKEQ. CDR3 amino acids: CASSQGVQGGQPQHF. CDR3 DNA: TGTGCCAGCAGCCAAGGCGTGCAGGGCGGACAGCCCCAGCATTTT.

The rearrangement uses TRBV29-1 and TRBJ2-5, with D hard to call. This CDR3 is 11 amino acids long. V dropped 3 bases and J dropped 7 bases, with 9 bases sitting between them. CDR1 and CDR2 from the germline V gene are SQVTM and ANQGSEA. CDR3: CSVETFGTQYF. The CDR3 DNA is TGCAGCGTTGAGACGTTTGGGACCCAGTACTTC. The entire variable domain, with the rest obtained from reference TRBV29-1 and TRBJ2-5, is as follows: SAVISQKPSRDICQRGTSLTIQCQVDSQVTMMFWYRQQPGQSLTLIATANQGSEATYESGFVIDKFPISRPNLTFSTLTVSNMSPEDSSIYLCSVETFGTQYFGPGTRLLVL.

This clonotype was detected only a few times. The V gene is TRBV7-9, the J gene TRBJ1-5; D is unclear. CDR1 is SEHNR and CDR2 is FQNEAQ in the germline V gene (reference sequence). The CDR3 sequence is 17 residues long. V was shortened by 0 bases and J by 2 bases, with 14 bases between the two germline ends. DNA for the CDR3: TGTGCCAGCAGCTTAGCGCCCAGCCTTATTGGCAATCAGCCCCAGCATTTT. It encodes CASSLAPSLIGNQPQHF. Looking up the rest from reference TRBV7-9 and TRBJ1-5 gives the full variable domain: DTGVSQNPRHKITKRGQNVTFRCDPISEHNRLYWYRQTLGQGPEFLTYFQNEAQLEKSRLLSDRFSAERPKGSFSTLEIQRTEQGDSAMYLCASSLAPSLIGNQPQHFGDGTRLSIL.

The genes are TRBV18 and TRBJ2-5; D unresolved. This CDR3 region has 16 residues. Per the germline V gene, CDR1 is KGHSH and CDR2 is LQKENI. V lost 3 bases, J lost 3 bases, and 17 bases lay in between. CDR3 DNA sequence: TGTGCCAGCTCACCCACCTCAGGCCTAATTGAAGAGACCCAGTACTTC. It specifies CASSPTSGLIEETQYF.

The V and J genes are TRBV29-1 and TRBJ2-3; D is unresolved. The V end lost 0 bases, the J end lost 4 bases, and 14 bases lay between the germline ends. Germline V gives CDR1 SQVTM, CDR2 ANQGSEA. There are 15 residues in the CDR3. The CDR3 coding sequence is TGCAGCGTTGAAGATCTCTTCCTCCTGTCAGATACGCAGTATTTT. This encodes CSVEDLFLLSDTQYF.

Comments on this clonotype: A much larger clone differs by one base, so this may be a read error. The genes are TRBV7-6 and TRBJ2-7; 7 bases fit TRBD1. CDR1 and CDR2 (germline): SGHVS, FNYEAQ. This CDR3 is built from 16 residues. CDR3 DNA: TGTACCAGCAGCTTATTAGAGGCAGGGGGCTCCTACGAGCAGTACTTC. The encoded protein is CTSSLLEAGGSYEQYF.

This clonotype was counted at least ten times. This chain joins TRBV7-2 and TRBJ1-1; D is perhaps TRBD1 (6 bases). The CDR3 contains 13 residues. With 3 bases removed from V and 7 bases from J, the gap between germline ends came to 12 bases. In germline, CDR1 is SGHTA, CDR2 FQGNSA. The CDR3 region is CASSFRGQDEAFF. The CDR3 DNA follows: TGTGCCAGCAGCTTTCGGGGGCAAGATGAAGCTTTCTTT.

The chain has TRBV7-4 and TRBJ1-1; D uncertain. Trimming removed 5 bases from V and 7 bases from J, with 8 bases in between. The CDR3 has 11 residues. Germline V gene lookup returns CDR1 SGHVT and CDR2 SQSDAQ. CDR3 sequence: CASSTISEAFF. CDR3 nucleotide sequence: TGTGCCAGCAGCACAATTAGTGAAGCTTTCTTT.

The count of this clonotype is one. The gene calls are TRBV27 and TRBJ2-7; possible D gene TRBD1, 6 bases. CDR1 is MNHEY and CDR2 is SMNVEV in the germline V gene (reference sequence). Trimming left V 4 bases short and J 3 bases short, with 13 bases between. CDR3 length: 14 amino acids. CDR3 sequence reads: CASSSTGILYEQYF. The CDR3 DNA sequence: TGTGCCAGCAGTTCGACAGGTATCCTCTACGAGCAGTACTTC.

The rearrangement uses TRBV28 and TRBJ2-3; D is uncertain. The V end lost 5 bases, the J end lost 0 bases, and 9 bases lay between the germline ends. The CDR3 loop spans 14 amino acids. CDR1 is MDHEN, CDR2 SYDVKM, per germline. This chain's CDR3 is CASSIDTSTDTQYF. CDR3 nucleotides: TGTGCCAGCAGTATCGACACAAGCACAGATACGCAGTATTTT.